The rows below give T cell receptor beta chains drawn from one sample of a study of naive and memory T cell subsets. TCRdb used MiXCR to reprocess the UMI-ligation and nested PCR reads, holding one entry per CDR3 protein. The sample has under 150,000 distinct CDR3 sequences, about a fifth seen once. The sample comprised naive CD8+ T cells from blood. The receptor source for this set is a human donor in good health. CDR3s include the opening cysteine and the closing phenylalanine or tryptophan. D genes are given only for firm matches. Rows give clone size only sometimes, using once, few, many, or a class for an expanded clone.

j_call v_call clone_size d_call cdr3_aa cdr3_nt
TRBJ2-7 TRBV6-6 NA NA CASSYEPAGHEQYF TGTGCCAGCAGTTACGAGCCCGCGGGACACGAGCAGTACTTC
TRBJ1-1 TRBV4-2 many NA CASSQAPVMRDTEAFF TGTGCCAGCAGCCAAGCCCCTGTCATGCGGGACACTGAAGCTTTCTTT
TRBJ2-3 TRBV28 few NA CASSSSYWADTQYF TGTGCCAGCAGTTCGTCCTATTGGGCGGATACGCAGTATTTT
TRBJ2-2 TRBV13 NA NA CASSFGRNTGELFF TGTGCCAGCAGCTTCGGCCGGAACACCGGGGAGCTGTTTTTT
TRBJ1-1 TRBV27 few NA CASSPRQDGDNEAFF TGTGCCAGCAGTCCGCGACAGGATGGGGATAATGAAGCTTTCTTT
TRBJ1-2 TRBV11-2 few TRBD1 CASSAGQVYGYTF TGTGCCAGCAGCGCGGGACAGGTCTATGGCTACACCTTC
TRBJ2-5 TRBV7-9 many NA CASSTWDSDLETQYF TGTGCCAGCAGCACCTGGGACTCGGATTTGGAGACCCAGTACTTC
TRBJ2-2 TRBV7-6 many NA CASTPTFGPTGELFF TGTGCCAGCACCCCGACCTTCGGGCCTACCGGGGAGCTGTTTTTT
TRBJ2-1 TRBV14 NA TRBD2 CASSQEVVSGPHNEQFF TGTGCCAGCAGCCAAGAGGTCGTTAGCGGGCCCCACAATGAGCAGTTCTTC
TRBJ2-3 TRBV27 few TRBD2 CASIGGRPSDTQYF TGTGCCAGCATCGGCGGGAGGCCCTCGGATACGCAGTATTTT
TRBJ2-3 TRBV2 NA NA CASSEGVVLGADTQYF TGTGCCAGCAGTGAAGGGGTCGTGCTAGGCGCAGATACGCAGTATTTT
TRBJ2-5 TRBV9 few NA CASSAGHFQETQYF TGTGCCAGCAGCGCCGGACACTTCCAAGAGACCCAGTACTTC
TRBJ2-7 TRBV11-2 NA TRBD1 CASRQGQGYEQYF TGTGCCAGCAGACAGGGACAGGGTTACGAGCAGTACTTC
TRBJ2-5 TRBV3-1 NA NA CASSQDTGIQETQYF TGTGCCAGCAGCCAAGATACAGGGATACAAGAGACCCAGTACTTC
TRBJ2-3 TRBV6-5 few TRBD1 CASSSTGGTDTQYF TGTGCCAGCAGTTCCACAGGGGGCACAGATACGCAGTATTTT
TRBJ1-1 TRBV6-6 few NA CASSYQENAFF TGTGCCAGCAGTTACCAGGAGAACGCTTTCTTT
TRBJ2-2 TRBV14 few NA CASSQDPWDGLNTGELFF TGTGCCAGCAGCCAAGACCCCTGGGACGGACTTAACACCGGGGAGCTGTTTTTT
TRBJ2-2 TRBV6-2/TRBV6-3 few NA CASSYNRGLNTGELFF TGTGCCAGCAGTTACAATCGGGGTCTGAACACCGGGGAGCTGTTTTTT
TRBJ1-2 TRBV5-5 NA NA CASSTDGFLGYTF TGTGCCAGCAGCACGGACGGATTCCTTGGCTACACCTTC
TRBJ1-5 TRBV4-1 few NA CASSQESSDSFNQPQHF TGCGCCAGCAGCCAAGAGTCCTCGGACAGTTTCAATCAGCCCCAGCATTTT
TRBJ2-5 TRBV28 few NA CASSLSAGEETQYF TGTGCCAGCAGTTTATCGGCAGGTGAAGAGACCCAGTACTTC
TRBJ2-5 TRBV29-1 NA TRBD2 CSVLAGAEETQYF TGCAGCGTTCTAGCGGGAGCCGAAGAGACCCAGTACTTC
TRBJ1-1 TRBV29-1 NA NA CSVEDAGKTEAFF TGCAGCGTTGAAGATGCAGGAAAGACTGAAGCTTTCTTT
TRBJ2-1 TRBV2 few TRBD2 CASSEAGEHYNEQFF TGTGCCAGCAGCGAGGCGGGGGAGCACTACAATGAGCAGTTCTTC
TRBJ2-1 TRBV4-1 NA TRBD2 CASSQLAGDVDEQFF TGCGCCAGCAGCCAGCTAGCGGGAGATGTCGATGAGCAGTTCTTC
TRBJ2-6 TRBV7-9 NA NA CASSALGSGARSSGANVLTF TGTGCCAGCAGCGCCTTGGGGTCAGGGGCCCGGTCCTCTGGGGCCAACGTCCTGACTTTC
TRBJ2-5 TRBV5-1 NA TRBD1 CASSLGQGSETQYF TGCGCCAGCAGCTTGGGACAGGGGAGCGAGACCCAGTACTTC
TRBJ2-3 TRBV6-5 NA TRBD1 CASSYPGQGDTDTQYF TGTGCCAGCAGTTACCCGGGACAGGGGGACACAGATACGCAGTATTTT
TRBJ1-4 TRBV29-1 NA NA CSARQVEDSEKLFF TGCAGCGCCCGACAGGTAGAGGATTCGGAAAAACTGTTTTTT
TRBJ2-2 TRBV6-5 few NA CASSQTSTGELFF TGTGCCAGCAGCCAGACGAGCACCGGGGAGCTGTTTTTT
TRBJ2-3 TRBV2 NA TRBD1 CASSEAPPGQGDTQYF TGTGCCAGCAGTGAAGCACCACCGGGACAGGGAGATACGCAGTATTTT
TRBJ1-5 TRBV28 few NA CASSLPEGQPQHF TGTGCCAGCAGTCTGCCCGAGGGGCAGCCCCAGCATTTT
TRBJ2-7 TRBV4-3 NA NA CASSYRENYEQYF TGCGCCAGCAGCTACAGGGAGAACTACGAGCAGTACTTC
TRBJ2-7 TRBV27 few NA CASSLDPGAANEQYF TGTGCCAGCAGTTTAGATCCGGGGGCTGCGAACGAGCAGTACTTC
TRBJ2-3 TRBV11-2 NA TRBD2 CASSLDPSGTNGADTQYF TGTGCCAGCAGCTTAGATCCTAGCGGGACGAACGGGGCAGATACGCAGTATTTT
TRBJ2-7 TRBV20-1 few NA CSARDLADSSYEQYF TGCAGTGCTAGAGATCTAGCGGACAGCTCCTACGAGCAGTACTTC
TRBJ2-7 TRBV10-3 NA TRBD2 CAISELGLAAYEQYF TGTGCCATCAGTGAACTGGGACTAGCAGCCTACGAGCAGTACTTC
TRBJ2-7 TRBV13 NA NA CASSLLGQRSSYEQYF TGTGCCAGCAGCTTATTAGGCCAGAGAAGCTCCTACGAGCAGTACTTC
TRBJ1-2 TRBV29-1 NA TRBD1 CSVEDLAGGVYGYTF TGCAGCGTTGAAGATCTAGCAGGGGGGGTCTATGGCTACACCTTC